This T cell receptor beta chain stems from a study of neoadjuvant anti-PD-1 for oral cavity cancer. About the study: Patients without progression received a fourth nivolumab dose around day 43, then surgical resection on days 50-56. Findings of the study overall: Pretreatment Treg/Th17 ratio correlated inversely with post-treatment tumor clonality.

On this clone: Its antigen is unidentified.

Blood cells were analyzed directly, without culture or expansion. Germline lookup yields CDR1 MNHNS and CDR2 SASEGT. V shed 4 bases, J shed 0 bases, and the junction held 6 bases outside the gene matches. The length of the CDR3 is 16 residues. Assay used: immunoSEQ multiplex PCR; TCRdb lists only in-frame clones, some missing. The sample comprises 80,000 to 95,000 clones, less than 85% of which are singletons, and over 3% rests with the top ten. This chain uses TRBV6-1 with TRBJ2-1; 7 nucleotides match TRBD2. The sequence came from a person aged 35 to 85 with oral cavity squamous cell carcinoma. The material was PBMCs, obtained before nivolumab (anti-PD-1) treatment. The CDR3 nucleotides are TGTGCCAGCAGTGCCGCCTCTAGCGGCTCCTACAATGAGCAGTTCTTC. Amino acids: CASSAASSGSYNEQFF.